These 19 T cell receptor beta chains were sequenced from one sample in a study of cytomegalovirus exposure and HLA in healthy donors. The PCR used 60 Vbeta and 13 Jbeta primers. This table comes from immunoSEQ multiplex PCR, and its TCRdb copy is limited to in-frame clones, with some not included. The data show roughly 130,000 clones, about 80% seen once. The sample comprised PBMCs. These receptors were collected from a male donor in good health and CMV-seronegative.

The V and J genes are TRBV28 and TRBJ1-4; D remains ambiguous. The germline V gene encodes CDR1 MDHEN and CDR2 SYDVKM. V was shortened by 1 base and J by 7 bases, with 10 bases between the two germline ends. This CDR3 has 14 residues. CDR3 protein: CASSLLGSPEKLFF. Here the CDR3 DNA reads TGTGCCAGCAGTTTATTGGGCAGCCCTGAAAAACTGTTTTTT.

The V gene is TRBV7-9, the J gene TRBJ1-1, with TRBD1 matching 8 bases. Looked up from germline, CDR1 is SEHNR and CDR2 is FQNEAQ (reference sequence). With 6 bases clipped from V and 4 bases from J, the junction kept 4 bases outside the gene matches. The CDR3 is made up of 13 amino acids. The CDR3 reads CASSQGAVTEAFF. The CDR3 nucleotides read TGTGCCAGCAGTCAGGGGGCTGTCACTGAAGCTTTCTTT. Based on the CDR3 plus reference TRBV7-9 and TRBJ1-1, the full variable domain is DTGVSQNPRHKITKRGQNVTFRCDPISEHNRLYWYRQTLGQGPEFLTYFQNEAQLEKSRLLSDRFSAERPKGSFSTLEIQRTEQGDSAMYLCASSQGAVTEAFFGQGTRLTVV.

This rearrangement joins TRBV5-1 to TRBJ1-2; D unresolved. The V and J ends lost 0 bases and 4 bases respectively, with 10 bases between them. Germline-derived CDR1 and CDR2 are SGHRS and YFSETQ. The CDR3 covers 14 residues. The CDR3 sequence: CASSLEVDIYGYTF. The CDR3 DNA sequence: TGCGCCAGCAGCTTGGAGGTCGACATCTATGGCTACACCTTC.

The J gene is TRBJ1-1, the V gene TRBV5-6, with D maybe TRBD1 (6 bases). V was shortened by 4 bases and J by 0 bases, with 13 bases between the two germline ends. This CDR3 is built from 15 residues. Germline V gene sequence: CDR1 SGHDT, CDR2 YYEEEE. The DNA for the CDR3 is TGTGCCAGCAGCCGGCTGGACAGAATGAACACTGAAGCTTTCTTT. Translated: CASSRLDRMNTEAFF.

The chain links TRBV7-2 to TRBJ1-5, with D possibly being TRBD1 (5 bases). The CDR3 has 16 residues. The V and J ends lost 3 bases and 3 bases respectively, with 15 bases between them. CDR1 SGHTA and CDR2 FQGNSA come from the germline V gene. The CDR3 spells CASSFLTGYLNQPQHF. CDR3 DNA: TGTGCCAGCAGCTTTTTAACAGGTTATCTCAATCAGCCCCAGCATTTT.

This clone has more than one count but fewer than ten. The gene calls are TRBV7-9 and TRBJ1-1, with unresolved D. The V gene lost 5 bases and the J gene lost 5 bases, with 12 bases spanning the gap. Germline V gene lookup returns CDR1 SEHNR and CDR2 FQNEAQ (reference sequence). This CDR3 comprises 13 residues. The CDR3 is CASSPPEGTEAFF. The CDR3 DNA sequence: TGTGCCAGCAGCCCCCCCGAGGGAACTGAAGCTTTCTTT.

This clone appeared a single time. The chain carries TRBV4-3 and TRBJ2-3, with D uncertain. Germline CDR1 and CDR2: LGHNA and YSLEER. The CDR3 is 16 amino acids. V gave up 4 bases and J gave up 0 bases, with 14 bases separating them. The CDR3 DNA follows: TGCGCCAGCAGCCGACGGGTCCTTGGGAGCACAGATACGCAGTATTTT. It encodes CASSRRVLGSTDTQYF.

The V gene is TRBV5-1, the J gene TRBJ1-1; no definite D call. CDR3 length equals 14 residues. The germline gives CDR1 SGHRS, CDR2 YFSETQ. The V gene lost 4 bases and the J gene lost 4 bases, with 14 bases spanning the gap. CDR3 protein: CASSLVAAGTEAFF. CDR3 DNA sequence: TGCGCCAGCAGCCTCGTTGCGGCGGGCACTGAAGCTTTCTTT.

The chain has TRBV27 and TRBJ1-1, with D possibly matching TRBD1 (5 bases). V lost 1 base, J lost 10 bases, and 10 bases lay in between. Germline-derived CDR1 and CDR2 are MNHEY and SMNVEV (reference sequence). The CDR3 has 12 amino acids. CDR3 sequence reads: CASSLWGERAFF. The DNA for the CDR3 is TGTGCCAGCAGTTTATGGGGGGAGAGAGCTTTCTTT.

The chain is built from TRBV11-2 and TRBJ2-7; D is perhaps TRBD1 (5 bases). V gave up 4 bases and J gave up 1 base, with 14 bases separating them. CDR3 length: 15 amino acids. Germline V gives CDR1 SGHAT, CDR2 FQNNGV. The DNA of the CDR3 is TGTGCCAGCAGCTCCAGGGTGGGGCTATCCTACGAGCAGTACTTC. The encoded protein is CASSSRVGLSYEQYF.

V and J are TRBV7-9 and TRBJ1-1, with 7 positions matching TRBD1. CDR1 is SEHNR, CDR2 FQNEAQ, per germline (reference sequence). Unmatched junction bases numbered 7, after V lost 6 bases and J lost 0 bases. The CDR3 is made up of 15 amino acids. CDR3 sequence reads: CASSSLTGMNTEAFF. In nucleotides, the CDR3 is TGTGCCAGCAGTTCCTTGACAGGGATGAACACTGAAGCTTTCTTT.

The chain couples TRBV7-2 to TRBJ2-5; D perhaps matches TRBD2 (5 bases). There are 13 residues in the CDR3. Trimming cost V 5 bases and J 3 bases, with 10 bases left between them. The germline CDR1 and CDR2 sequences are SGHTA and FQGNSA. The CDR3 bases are TGTGCCAGCAGCCAACTAGTTGAAGAGACCCAGTACTTC. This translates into CASSQLVEETQYF.

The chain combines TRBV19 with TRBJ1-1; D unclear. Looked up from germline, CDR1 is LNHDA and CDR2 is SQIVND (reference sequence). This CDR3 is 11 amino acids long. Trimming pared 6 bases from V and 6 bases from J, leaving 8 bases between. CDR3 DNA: TGTGCCAGTAGCCTAGACTCTGAAGCTTTCTTT. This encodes CASSLDSEAFF.

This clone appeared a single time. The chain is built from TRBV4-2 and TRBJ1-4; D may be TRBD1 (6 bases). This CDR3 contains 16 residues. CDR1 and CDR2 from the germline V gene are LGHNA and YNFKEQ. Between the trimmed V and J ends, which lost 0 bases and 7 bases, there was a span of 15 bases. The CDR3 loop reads CASSQDVGGGREKLFF. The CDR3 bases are TGTGCCAGCAGCCAAGATGTAGGGGGGGGCCGTGAAAAACTGTTTTTT.

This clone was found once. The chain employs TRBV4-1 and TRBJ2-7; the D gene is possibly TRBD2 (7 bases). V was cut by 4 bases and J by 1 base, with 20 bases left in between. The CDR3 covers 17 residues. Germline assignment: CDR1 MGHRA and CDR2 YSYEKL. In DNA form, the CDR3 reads TGCGCCAGCAGCCTGCGGGAGTCGGGACACCGTTCCTACGAGCAGTACTTC. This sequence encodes CASSLRESGHRSYEQYF.

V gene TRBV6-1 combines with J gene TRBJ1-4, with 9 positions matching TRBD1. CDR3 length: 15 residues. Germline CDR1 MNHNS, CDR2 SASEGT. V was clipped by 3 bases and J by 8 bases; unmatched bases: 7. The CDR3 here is CASSDQGQGWEKLFF. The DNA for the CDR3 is TGTGCCAGCAGTGACCAGGGACAGGGTTGGGAAAAACTGTTTTTT.

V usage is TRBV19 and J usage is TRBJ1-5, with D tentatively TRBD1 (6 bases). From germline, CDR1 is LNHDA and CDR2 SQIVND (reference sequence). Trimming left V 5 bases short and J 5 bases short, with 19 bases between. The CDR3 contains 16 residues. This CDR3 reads CASSPIRGRGDQPQHF. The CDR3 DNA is TGTGCCAGTAGTCCTATTCGGGGCAGGGGCGATCAGCCCCAGCATTTT.

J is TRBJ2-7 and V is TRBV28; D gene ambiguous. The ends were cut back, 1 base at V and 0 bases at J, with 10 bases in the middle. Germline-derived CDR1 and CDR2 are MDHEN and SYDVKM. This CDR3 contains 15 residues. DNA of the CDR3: TGTGCCAGCAGTTTATATGGCGGAAACTCCTACGAGCAGTACTTC. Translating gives CASSLYGGNSYEQYF.

The CDR3 spells CASSPPTGRYGYTF. CDR3 nucleotides: TGTGCCAGCAGCCCGCCGACAGGAAGGTATGGCTACACCTTC. This sequence joins TRBV5-5 and TRBJ1-2; D possibly corresponds to TRBD1 (6 bases). V dropped 4 bases and J dropped 5 bases, with 15 bases sitting between them. Looked up from germline, CDR1 is SGHKS and CDR2 is YYEKEE (reference sequence). The CDR3 length is 14 residues.